This T cell receptor (beta chain) was recovered during a study of memory CD4+ T cells and cytomegalovirus serostatus. Single viable CD3+CD4+CD8-CD45RO+ cells were sorted as the memory CD4+ T cells. Original processing notes: Out-of-frame sequences were removed, leaving a few million distinct TCRbeta sequences. This table comes from immunoSEQ multiplex PCR, and its TCRdb copy is limited to in-frame clones, with some not included. Clonal size and the V and J genes are those of that table, whereas D and trimming came from the DNA. The data show over 75,000 clones, 80% seen once. The V gene's germline CDR1 is SGHNT and CDR2 YYREEE (reference sequence). The CDR3 loop spans 15 amino acids. With 6 bases clipped from V and 7 bases from J, the junction kept 12 bases outside the gene matches. General study points: Median bootstrapped AUC for CMV status was around 0.95 originally, around 0.91 US-trained.

With regard to this clone: The antigen remains unidentified.

The sequencing sample was made of memory CD4+ T cells from blood. The clonotype originates from an adult in good health and CMV-seropositive. This chain uses TRBV5-4 with TRBJ2-3, with 9 nucleotides matching TRBD2. CDR3: CASNAGGTRLHTQYF. CDR3 bases: TGTGCCAGCAACGCGGGAGGGACAAGATTGCATACGCAGTATTTT. Full variable domain (outside the CDR3, taken from reference TRBV5-4 and TRBJ2-3): ETGVTQSPTHLIKTRGQQVTLRCSSQSGHNTVSWYQQALGQGPQFIFQYYREEENGRGNFPPRFSGLQFPNYSSELNVNALELDDSALYLCASNAGGTRLHTQYFGPGTRLTVL.